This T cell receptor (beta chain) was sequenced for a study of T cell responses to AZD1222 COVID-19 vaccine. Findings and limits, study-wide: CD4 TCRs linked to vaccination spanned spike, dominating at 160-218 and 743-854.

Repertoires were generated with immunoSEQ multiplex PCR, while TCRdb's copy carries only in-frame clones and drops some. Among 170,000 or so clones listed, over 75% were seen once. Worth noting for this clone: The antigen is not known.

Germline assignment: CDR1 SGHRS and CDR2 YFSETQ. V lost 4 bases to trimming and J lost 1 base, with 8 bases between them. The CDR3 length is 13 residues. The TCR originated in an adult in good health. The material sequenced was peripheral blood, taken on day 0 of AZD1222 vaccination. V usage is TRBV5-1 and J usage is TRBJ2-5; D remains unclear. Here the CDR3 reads CASSRPGQETQYF. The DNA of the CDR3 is TGCGCCAGCAGCAGGCCGGGCCAAGAGACCCAGTACTTC.